Reported below is one T cell receptor beta chain. The target antigen is unknown. The V gene's germline CDR1 is MNHEY and CDR2 SMNVEV (reference sequence). V lost 8 bases and J 4 bases, leaving 11 bases between the germline ends. The length of the CDR3 is 12 residues. The assay was immunoSEQ multiplex PCR, and TCRdb's table has in-frame clones only and misses some. The table shows about 300,000 clones, with roughly two thirds occurring only once. These data come from a study of cytotoxic CD8 clonotypes in ibrutinib-treated CLL. Turning to the study itself: Patients: some eleven relapsed/refractory, fewer than 16 treatment-naive, approximately 18 IGHV unmutated. A mean of roughly 260,000 productive templates and approximately 85,000 productive rearrangements was obtained per sample.

Regarding the study as a whole: Clonality rose at ibrutinib response and fell back toward baseline at progression.

The J gene is TRBJ1-2, the V gene TRBV27, with unresolved D. This clonotype originated in a human donor with chronic lymphocytic leukemia. The starting material was PBMCs, obtained after 36 months of ibrutinib treatment. CDR3 DNA sequence: TGTGCCAGCCGTGGACTGAGCTATGGCTACACCTTC. Its translation is CASRGLSYGYTF.